This TCR beta chain derives from a study of T-cell reconstitution after alpha-beta-depleted transplantation in children. The CDR3 length is 14 residues. Trimming removed 4 bases from V and 3 bases from J; junction bases left unmatched: 4. Germline lookup yields CDR1 SEHNR and CDR2 FQNEAQ (reference sequence). Unique molecular identifiers were used in preparing the TCRbeta library. TCRdb redid the calling of the PCR reads with MiXCR, one entry per CDR3 protein. Of 250,000 to 350,000 distinct CDR3 sequences in the sample, 9.9% were seen once. The sequence came from a human donor who donated a stem cell graft to a child with SCID. Sequenced here: PBMCs from the stem cell graft donor, sampled from the stem cell graft. The chain joins TRBV7-9 to TRBJ1-1; 8 bases align to TRBD1. CDR3 amino acids: CASSSDRGHTEAFF. In DNA, the CDR3 is TGTGCCAGCAGCTCTGACAGGGGCCACACTGAAGCTTTCTTT. The whole variable domain, remainder taken from reference TRBV7-9 and TRBJ1-1, is DTGVSQNPRHKITKRGQNVTFRCDPISEHNRLYWYRQTLGQGPEFLTYFQNEAQLEKSRLLSDRFSAERPKGSFSTLEIQRTEQGDSAMYLCASSSDRGHTEAFFGQGTRLTVV.